Listed below are T cell receptor beta chains from one sample, sequenced in a study of shared clonotypes between healthy human individuals. TCRdb keeps only in-frame clones here, not all; method: immunoSEQ multiplex PCR. The profile shows roughly 1,000,000 clones, more than 75% of them singletons. Sequencing input: memory CD4+ T cells from PBMCs. These TCRs come from a man aged 18 to 30 in good health. Some clones in this sample may be carry-over from other donors' samples. The CDR3 runs from the conserved cysteine through the conserved F or W. The D gene is left open where the match is weak. Expanded clones are given a class, and other clones once, few, many or no size at all.

CDR3aa: CASSPETGQSYEQYF
abundance: NA
d_gene: NA
v_gene: TRBV5-1

CDR3aa: CASSPRGRSYEQYF
abundance: NA
d_gene: NA
v_gene: TRBV5-4

CDR3aa: CASSQGGADLRNYGYTF
abundance: once
d_gene: NA
v_gene: TRBV4-3

CDR3aa: CASSPTALSQGQYF
abundance: NA
d_gene: NA
v_gene: TRBV4-1

CDR3aa: CASSHAGARTDTQYF
abundance: NA
d_gene: NA
v_gene: TRBV7-9

CDR3aa: CASSPISRLQHF
abundance: NA
d_gene: NA
v_gene: TRBV28

CDR3aa: CASSLIGVGKWGNTIYF
abundance: few
d_gene: NA
v_gene: TRBV28

CDR3aa: CASSPLDRAATEAFF
abundance: NA
d_gene: TRBD1
v_gene: TRBV28

CDR3aa: CASSYTGGAGDTQYF
abundance: NA
d_gene: TRBD1
v_gene: TRBV7-2

CDR3aa: CATSPRNSEGQFF
abundance: NA
d_gene: NA
v_gene: TRBV15

CDR3aa: CASSYQASTEAFF
abundance: NA
d_gene: NA
v_gene: TRBV6-6

CDR3aa: CAWSVQPGDTEAFF
abundance: NA
d_gene: NA
v_gene: TRBV30

CDR3aa: CASTRRADTGELFF
abundance: few
d_gene: NA
v_gene: TRBV5-1

CDR3aa: CASSFRETSYNEQFF
abundance: NA
d_gene: NA
v_gene: TRBV6-6

CDR3aa: CASSHGSGGQETQYF
abundance: NA
d_gene: TRBD2
v_gene: TRBV4-1

CDR3aa: CASRAGNTEAFF
abundance: NA
d_gene: NA
v_gene: TRBV25-1

CDR3aa: CASSFQSGYGYTF
abundance: few
d_gene: NA
v_gene: TRBV28

CDR3aa: CASGYNPTDTQYF
abundance: NA
d_gene: NA
v_gene: TRBV12-5

CDR3aa: CASSIQQGLNTEAFF
abundance: NA
d_gene: TRBD1
v_gene: TRBV7-6

CDR3aa: CASSSTGKGNSPLHF
abundance: NA
d_gene: NA
v_gene: TRBV28

CDR3aa: CATSRDPTGGTEAFF
abundance: NA
d_gene: TRBD1
v_gene: TRBV15

CDR3aa: CASSSSGTSVSYEQYF
abundance: NA
d_gene: TRBD2
v_gene: TRBV9

CDR3aa: CASSFDPGTVGGGYTF
abundance: NA
d_gene: TRBD1
v_gene: TRBV7-3

CDR3aa: CASSYDRPVYNEQFF
abundance: NA
d_gene: NA
v_gene: TRBV6-6

CDR3aa: CASSIAGGPREQYF
abundance: once
d_gene: TRBD2
v_gene: TRBV28

CDR3aa: CASRRTGNSYEQYF
abundance: NA
d_gene: TRBD1
v_gene: TRBV2

CDR3aa: CASAGGRSSGANVLTF
abundance: NA
d_gene: TRBD2
v_gene: TRBV5-1

CDR3aa: CASSLGGVNIQYF
abundance: NA
d_gene: NA
v_gene: TRBV5-1

CDR3aa: CASSRRTSLDTQYF
abundance: NA
d_gene: TRBD2
v_gene: TRBV7-3

CDR3aa: CASRPWTGEGGYTF
abundance: few
d_gene: TRBD1
v_gene: TRBV6-5

CDR3aa: CASSFGGAPIRANVLTF
abundance: many
d_gene: NA
v_gene: TRBV28

CDR3aa: CASRDASGSYIQYF
abundance: NA
d_gene: TRBD2
v_gene: TRBV2

CDR3aa: CASTPRGQVASYEQYF
abundance: NA
d_gene: TRBD1
v_gene: TRBV28

CDR3aa: CASSLFPSGSTDTQYF
abundance: NA
d_gene: TRBD2
v_gene: TRBV7-8

CDR3aa: CARFLGDRAYYEQYF
abundance: NA
d_gene: TRBD1
v_gene: TRBV10-1

CDR3aa: CASTHSTGEHYGYTF
abundance: few
d_gene: NA
v_gene: TRBV11-2

CDR3aa: CASSSDMNGGEQFF
abundance: NA
d_gene: NA
v_gene: TRBV7-7

CDR3aa: CASRAVGISGANVLTF
abundance: NA
d_gene: NA
v_gene: TRBV19

CDR3aa: CASSSGTSGRETQYF
abundance: few
d_gene: TRBD2
v_gene: TRBV5-1

CDR3aa: CASSSAAEQYF
abundance: NA
d_gene: NA
v_gene: TRBV18

CDR3aa: CASSSVHGSYEQYF
abundance: NA
d_gene: NA
v_gene: TRBV7-2

CDR3aa: CASSLAGSLNYGYTF
abundance: NA
d_gene: NA
v_gene: TRBV5-4

CDR3aa: CASSLAPGTGETGELFF
abundance: NA
d_gene: TRBD1
v_gene: TRBV5-1

CDR3aa: CASSVGSGSLGQETQYF
abundance: NA
d_gene: NA
v_gene: TRBV9

CDR3aa: CASTTEWETQYF
abundance: once
d_gene: NA
v_gene: TRBV6-1

CDR3aa: CASSLFFRMNTGELFF
abundance: NA
d_gene: NA
v_gene: TRBV5-1

CDR3aa: CASSLGGSYGYTF
abundance: NA
d_gene: NA
v_gene: TRBV7-8

CDR3aa: CASRSWGERGELFF
abundance: few
d_gene: NA
v_gene: TRBV6-5

CDR3aa: CASSLVAGGREKLFF
abundance: few
d_gene: TRBD1
v_gene: TRBV5-6

CDR3aa: CASSPGRSYEQYF
abundance: once
d_gene: NA
v_gene: TRBV28

CDR3aa: CASSLSPYSYEQYF
abundance: NA
d_gene: NA
v_gene: TRBV7-6

CDR3aa: CASRSTGLGNQPQHF
abundance: NA
d_gene: NA
v_gene: TRBV6-5